Included here is one TCR beta chain sequence, with context. This specimen belongs to a study of shared clonotypes between healthy human individuals. From germline, CDR1 is WSHSY and CDR2 SAAADI. Trimming cost V 3 bases and J 3 bases, with 9 bases left between them. This CDR3 comprises 13 residues. Running of the assay took place at deep level. Some clones are missing from TCRdb's copy, which holds only in-frame ones; the method was immunoSEQ multiplex PCR. The repertoire includes approximately 640,000 clones, more than 70% of them detected once, and under 2% sits in the top ten. The chain employs TRBV10-2 and TRBJ2-7; TRBD1 is a possible D gene (6 bases). The material sequenced was memory CD4+ T cells sorted from blood. Subset defined: CD45RA-negative fraction. The source of this sequence is a woman aged 25 to 39 in good health. CDR3 amino acids: CASSDRQVYEQYF. In nucleotides, the CDR3 is TGCGCCAGCAGTGACCGACAGGTCTACGAGCAGTACTTC.